This TCR beta chain was sequenced during a study of post-analysis software for immune sequencing data. Study-level information: Relapsing-remitting, secondary progressive and progressive-relapsing multiple sclerosis courses were included. Points from the study as a whole: Same-batch preparations were strongly co-clustered by F measure. Versus controls, multiple sclerosis patients showed significantly lower diversity (normalized Chao1). Among four or five TRBV segments more frequent in patients than controls were TRBV5-6, TRBV5-1 and TRBV20-1.

This clonotype was recorded at least ten times. Its antigen remains unidentified. TCR beta libraries were prepared from cDNA with unique molecular identifiers. T cells numbering about 0.85 to 11 million yielded cDNA molecules that totaled about 500,000. TCRdb used MiXCR to reprocess the PCR reads, holding one entry per CDR3 protein. The repertoire holds over 250,000 distinct CDR3 sequences, with approximately 34% as singletons. V lost 5 bases and J lost 9; bases outside the gene matches: 10. The CDR3 runs 14 residues. Germline CDR1 MNHEY, CDR2 SMNVEV (reference sequence). This sequence was found in a girl between 10 and 17 years old with multiple sclerosis. The chain joins TRBV27 to TRBJ1-2; 9 bases agree with TRBD1. The sequencing input was blood. The CDR3 DNA reads as TGTGCCAGCAGTCCGTTACAGGGGGCTGTAAGCTACACCTTC. Translation gives CASSPLQGAVSYTF.